A selection of T cell receptor beta chains follows, all from one sample in a study of regulatory T cells in long-lasting Graves disease. Each CDR3 protein gets one entry after TCRdb re-called the multiplex PCR reads with MiXCR. This table holds a few hundred thousand distinct CDR3 sequences, 20% to 25% found once. This specimen consisted of peripheral blood mononuclear cells (PBMCs), obtained when the disease was refractory, from a patient treated with antithyroid drugs. Source of these receptors: a female donor with Graves disease. The CDR3 runs from the conserved cysteine through the conserved F or W. The order of the fields is V gene, D gene, J gene, clone size, CDR3 protein, CDR3 DNA. The D gene is left open where the match is weak. Clone size is given for some rows only: seen once, a few or many times, or a class if the clone is expanded.

TRBV6-1	-	TRBJ1-5	many	CASRDAGYSNQPQHF	TGTGCCAGCCGGGATGCTGGGTATAGCAATCAGCCCCAGCATTTT
TRBV2	-	TRBJ2-2	many	CASTEGGELFF	TGTGCCAGCACGGAGGGCGGGGAGCTGTTTTTT
TRBV20-1	-	TRBJ2-7	many	CSASRGGEQYF	TGCAGTGCTAGCCGGGGAGGCGAGCAGTACTTC
TRBV12-3/TRBV12-4	-	TRBJ1-1	-	CASRSGLLNTEAFF	TGTGCCAGCAGGTCAGGGTTACTGAACACTGAAGCTTTCTTT
TRBV6-5	-	TRBJ2-2	-	CASSYRSTGELFF	TGTGCCAGCAGTTACCGATCCACCGGGGAGCTGTTTTTT
TRBV12-3/TRBV12-4	TRBD1	TRBJ1-1	few	CAGLRQGSNTEAFF	TGTGCCGGACTACGACAGGGTTCGAACACTGAAGCTTTCTTT
TRBV20-1	-	TRBJ1-4	many	CSANEDSRDPKNEKLFF	TGCAGTGCTAATGAGGACAGCAGAGACCCAAAAAATGAAAAACTGTTTTTT
TRBV29-1	-	TRBJ2-2	-	CSVEAGEYTGELFF	TGCAGCGTTGAAGCGGGAGAGTACACCGGGGAGCTGTTTTTT
TRBV7-2	-	TRBJ2-5	many	CASSLVKGTQYF	TGTGCCAGCAGCTTAGTAAAGGGGACCCAGTACTTC
TRBV12-3/TRBV12-4	-	TRBJ1-2	-	CASSLGQPHYGYTF	TGTGCCAGCAGTTTAGGACAGCCTCACTATGGCTACACCTTC
TRBV7-2	-	TRBJ1-5	-	CASSLSGANSNQPQHF	TGTGCCAGCAGCTTAAGCGGGGCTAATAGCAATCAGCCCCAGCATTTT
TRBV7-9	TRBD2	TRBJ2-4	many	CASSPALAGGRFPHF	TGTGCCAGCAGCCCCGCCCTAGCGGGAGGGCGATTTCCGCACTTC
TRBV30	-	TRBJ1-1	-	CAWSSVLMNTEAFF	TGTGCCTGGAGTTCGGTCCTTATGAACACTGAAGCTTTCTTT
TRBV12-3/TRBV12-4	-	TRBJ2-4	many	CASSFSTAGAKNIQYF	TGTGCCAGCAGTTTTTCTACAGCGGGAGCCAAAAACATTCAGTACTTC
TRBV20-1	-	TRBJ1-5	-	CSAGGPSDQPQHF	TGCAGTGCTGGGGGCCCGAGTGATCAGCCCCAGCATTTT
TRBV6-1	TRBD2	TRBJ2-7	many	CASGLAGEIKRYEQYF	TGTGCCAGCGGCTTAGCGGGAGAGATTAAGCGGTACGAGCAGTACTTC
TRBV29-1	TRBD1	TRBJ2-5	many	CSVVFGRGPLETQYF	TGCAGCGTTGTATTTGGCAGGGGGCCACTAGAGACCCAGTACTTC
TRBV14	TRBD1	TRBJ2-5	few	CASSQETGEETQYF	TGTGCCAGCAGCCAAGAAACAGGGGAAGAGACCCAGTACTTC
TRBV20-1	TRBD2	TRBJ2-2	few	CSARKVAGGIGELFF	TGCAGTGCTAGAAAGGTAGCGGGAGGAATCGGGGAGCTGTTTTTT
TRBV7-9	-	TRBJ1-5	many	CASSLSPTPWDSNQPQHF	TGTGCCAGCAGCTTAAGCCCTACCCCCTGGGATAGCAATCAGCCCCAGCATTTT
TRBV11-2	-	TRBJ1-1	many	CASSSPVGVAEAFF	TGTGCCAGCAGCTCCCCAGTCGGCGTGGCTGAAGCTTTCTTT
TRBV28	-	TRBJ1-5	many	CASSSDRGYYSNQPQHF	TGTGCCAGCAGTTCGGATAGGGGATATTATAGCAATCAGCCCCAGCATTTT
TRBV28	-	TRBJ2-7	-	CASSPPRHSYEQYF	TGTGCCAGCAGTCCCCCTAGACACTCCTACGAGCAGTACTTC